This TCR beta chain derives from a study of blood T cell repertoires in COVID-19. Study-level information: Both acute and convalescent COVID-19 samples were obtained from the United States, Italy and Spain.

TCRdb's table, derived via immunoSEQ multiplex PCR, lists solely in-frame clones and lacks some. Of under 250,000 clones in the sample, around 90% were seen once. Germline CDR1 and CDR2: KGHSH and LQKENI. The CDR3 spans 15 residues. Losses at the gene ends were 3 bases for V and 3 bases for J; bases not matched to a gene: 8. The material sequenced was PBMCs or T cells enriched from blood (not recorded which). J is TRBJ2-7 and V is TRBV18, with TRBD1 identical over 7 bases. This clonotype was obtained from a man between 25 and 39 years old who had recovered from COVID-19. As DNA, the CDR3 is TGTGCCAGCTCACCTGCGACAGGGAAATTCTACGAGCAGTACTTC. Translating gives CASSPATGKFYEQYF.